This T cell receptor (beta chain) derives from a study of cytomegalovirus exposure and HLA in healthy donors. Details on this clone: What it recognizes is unknown.

Study-wide findings and caveats: The authors judged a highly shared variant cluster likely a sequencing artifact. As was reported, the HLA-A and HLA-B alleles of most subjects were accurately predicted from TCR beta sequences.

Germline-derived CDR1 and CDR2 are LGHNT and FRNRAP. Trimming at V came to 0 bases and at J to 0 bases, leaving 10 bases not matched to a gene. There are 18 residues in the CDR3. The PCR used 60 Vbeta and 13 Jbeta primers. Here immunoSEQ multiplex PCR was the method, and the copy in TCRdb shows in-frame clones only, minus some. This repertoire shows 150,000 to 200,000 clones, around 84% found once; its top ten account for about 1.7%. The TCR originated in a woman aged 18 to 35 in good health and CMV-seronegative. This chain connects TRBV12-5 to TRBJ1-1; 7 nucleotides line up with TRBD1. Sequencing was carried out using PBMCs. In DNA form, the CDR3 reads TGTGCTAGTGGTTTGGTACTGGGTCGACAGGGCGTGAACACTGAAGCTTTCTTT. It yields the protein CASGLVLGRQGVNTEAFF.